The subject of this entry is one T cell receptor beta chain. This record comes from a study of Tregs in tolerant kidney transplant recipients. Sequenced by immunoSEQ multiplex PCR; TCRdb stores in-frame clones only, minus some. Here the sample spans roughly 80,000 clones, around 93% being singletons. This CDR3 has 15 amino acids. CDR1 and CDR2 from the germline V gene are MNHEY and SMNVEV (reference sequence). The clonotype comes from a human donor who received a combined kidney and bone marrow transplant. The J gene is TRBJ2-5, the V gene TRBV27; 9 nucleotides align to TRBD1. The closer fit of TRBJ2-7 to the DNA end suggests the J call may be wrong. The starting material was Tregs from blood, obtained before the transplant. For the CDR3, the DNA is TGTGCCAGCAAACGGACAGGGGCGGACGTCTACGAGCAGTACTTC. Translating it yields CASKRTGADVYEQYF.